This section outlines one T cell receptor (beta chain) sequence together with its context. Its target antigen remains unknown. Base qualities are not at hand, and no much larger clone is one base apart. The sample belongs to a study of cytotoxic CD8 clonotypes in ibrutinib-treated CLL (dated by TCRdb to the early 2020s). Regarding the complete study: The cohort had about a dozen relapsed/refractory and more than 14 treatment-naive patients; 17 to 18 were IGHV unmutated. Responses were partial in roughly 25 patients and complete in 2; after median 68 months follow-up, roughly 14 stayed in remission and approximately twelve progressed. The response samples were drawn at a median of roughly twelve months into treatment, with a range of about 6 to 36 months. On average, each sample had hundreds of thousands of productive templates and about 89,000 productive rearrangements. Of the approximately 86 people in the trial, about two dozen had longitudinal samples available. Cryopreserved peripheral blood mononuclear cells were obtained before treatment, at response, and at either sustained remission or disease progression. Every remission and progressive disease sample was obtained while ibrutinib was still being received by the patients. What the work shows at the level of the full study, not this receptor alone: Lymph node repertoires were not examined, and the timing of sampling was not matched between patients in sustained remission and those whose disease progressed. Baseline clonality exceeded that of age-matched healthy donors and correlated strongly with circulating CD8+ T-cell counts. At ibrutinib response clonality went up, during sustained remission it held steady, and at progression it dropped back toward baseline. Public clonotypes were found to be uncommon and were observed to contract or remain stable during treatment; the increase in clonality was shown to reflect expansion of private clonotypes at ibrutinib response.

On a MiSeq, deep resolution sequencing aimed for a depth between 1 in 1 million and 1 in 200,000 T cells, with each clonotype covered about 9.2x on average. The immunoSEQ hsTCRB Kit was used to generate TCR beta libraries. Processing in the source paper ran as follows. ImmunoSEQ Data Assistant and ImmunoSEQ Analyzer were used for data analysis, and V, D and J genes were assigned according to IMGT definitions. Clonality, which ranges from 0 to 1, was calculated by subtracting the normalized Shannon entropy of productive rearrangement frequencies from one. Only overrepresented clonotypes making up at least 0.05% of the repertoire of each patient were included in the public clonotype analysis. Repertoires from approximately 12 age-matched healthy donors in immuneACCESS were used as clonality controls. Not all clones reach the TCRdb copy of this immuneACCESS table, which keeps in-frame sequences only. Checked studies attribute under half of the gap to unresolved V genes and leave the rest unexplained. That table is the source of V, J and clone size, and D and trimming were worked out from the DNA. In this sample the table shows roughly 300,000 clones, more than 70% of which occur a single time. The biggest ten clones account for 5.6% of the sample.

Per the publication, the time point label means: progressive disease on ibrutinib. For TCR beta library preparation, about 2 micrograms of genomic DNA was extracted from cryopreserved PBMCs. Longitudinal blood samples from CLL patients on ibrutinib monotherapy underwent high-throughput TCR beta sequencing. The patients were enrolled in a single-center, open-label phase 2 trial of ibrutinib monotherapy. The CDR3 spans 14 residues, from the cysteine through the phenylalanine. Just CDR3 DNA is preserved here, 42 bases in frame from base 1. Relative to germline, V is 4 bases shorter and J is 1 base shorter, with 10 bases between their ends. CDR1 and CDR2, per the germline V gene, are SGHVS and FNYEAQ.

The V gene is TRBV7-6 and the J gene is TRBJ2-5; the D gene may be TRBD1 or TRBD2, since each aligns over 5 bases. The sequencing here drew on PBMCs, taken at disease progression, from a patient treated with ibrutinib. The sequence was obtained from a human donor with chronic lymphocytic leukemia. The DNA sequence reads TGTGCCAGCAGCTCCCTCGGGACCCAAGAGACCCAGTACTTC. This encodes CASSSLGTQETQYF.